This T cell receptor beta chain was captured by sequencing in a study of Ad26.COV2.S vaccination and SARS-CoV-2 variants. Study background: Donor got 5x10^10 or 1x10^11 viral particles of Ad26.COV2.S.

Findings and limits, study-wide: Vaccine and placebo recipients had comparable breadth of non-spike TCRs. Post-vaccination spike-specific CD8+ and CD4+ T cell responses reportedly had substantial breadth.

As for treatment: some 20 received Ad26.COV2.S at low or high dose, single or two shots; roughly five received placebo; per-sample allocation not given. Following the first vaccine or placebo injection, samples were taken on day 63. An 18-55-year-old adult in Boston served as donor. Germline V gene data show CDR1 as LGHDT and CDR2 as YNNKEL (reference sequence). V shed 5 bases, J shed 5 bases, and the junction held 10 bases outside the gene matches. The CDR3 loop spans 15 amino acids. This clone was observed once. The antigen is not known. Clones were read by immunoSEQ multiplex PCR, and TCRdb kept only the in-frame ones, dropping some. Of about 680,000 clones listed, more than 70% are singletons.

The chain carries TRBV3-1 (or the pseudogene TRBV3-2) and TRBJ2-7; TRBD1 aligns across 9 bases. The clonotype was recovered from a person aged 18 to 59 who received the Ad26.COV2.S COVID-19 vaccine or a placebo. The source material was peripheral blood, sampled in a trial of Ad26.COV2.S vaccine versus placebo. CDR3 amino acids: CASSTRDRALDEQYF. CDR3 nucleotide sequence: TGTGCCAGCAGCACGCGGGACAGGGCTCTCGACGAGCAGTACTTC.